A single sample gave rise to the 24 T cell receptor beta chains below, sequenced in a study of spatial heterogeneity in lung cancer. Time point reported: sample taken at primary tumor resection. Tumor, nontumor lung or frozen PBMC supplied whole RNA, sequenced without sorting. Each CDR3 protein gets one entry after TCRdb re-called the 5' RACE reads with MiXCR. The sample has about 26,000 distinct CDR3 sequences, roughly 13% seen once. Sequences were derived from PBMCs, sampled at surgery. The source is a female donor with early-stage non-small cell lung cancer.

This clonotype occurred many times. The chain uses TRBV5-1 and TRBJ2-1; 10 bases line up with TRBD2. The germline gives CDR1 SGHRS, CDR2 YFSETQ. The junction had 6 bases not matched to a gene; V was cut back by 1 base and J by 5 bases. The CDR3 covers 16 residues. The CDR3 protein is CASSLTSGTRNNEQFF. CDR3 bases: TGCGCCAGCAGCTTGACTAGCGGGACCAGAAACAATGAGCAGTTCTTC.

The rearrangement uses TRBV5-1 and TRBJ2-2; D not certain. Per germline, CDR1 SGHRS and CDR2 YFSETQ. The CDR3 totals 13 residues. V shed 6 bases and J shed 1 base, with 7 bases lying between them. The DNA of the CDR3 is TGCGCCAGCACGGCAGAGAACACCGGGGAGCTGTTTTTT. Protein sequence: CASTAENTGELFF.

Ten or more counts support this clonotype. V and J are TRBV7-6 and TRBJ1-3; tentatively, D is TRBD1 (5 bases). The CDR3 is 16 amino acids. Germline CDR1 SGHVS, CDR2 FNYEAQ. The V end lost 7 bases, the J end lost 4 bases, and 20 bases lay between the germline ends. CDR3 bases: TGTGCCAGCACCATGAGCGAGACAGCAAAAGGAAACACCATATATTTT. Translation gives CASTMSETAKGNTIYF. Full variable domain (missing parts from reference TRBV7-6 and TRBJ1-3): GAGVSQSPRYKVTKRGQDVALRCDPISGHVSLYWYRQALGQGPEFLTYFNYEAQQDKSGLPNDRFSAERPEGSISTLTIQRTEQRDSAMYRCASTMSETAKGNTIYFGEGSWLTVV.

This clonotype was seen many times. This chain connects TRBV7-2 to TRBJ2-7; D gene ambiguous. Trimming took off 4 bases at V and 7 bases at J, with 11 bases between the two ends. The CDR3 runs to 12 residues. Germline-derived CDR1 and CDR2 are SGHTA and FQGNSA. DNA of the CDR3: TGTGCCAGCAGCTCCATTACTTGGGAGCAGTACTTC. Translation: CASSSITWEQYF.

The chain joins TRBV6-6 to TRBJ1-1; no firm D call. There are 14 residues in the CDR3. V lost 8 bases and J 6 bases, leaving 19 bases between the germline ends. Germline CDR1 and CDR2: MNHNY and SVGAGI (reference sequence). Here the CDR3 reads CASASTDGVPEAFF. CDR3 coding DNA: TGTGCCAGCGCATCCACGGACGGGGTCCCTGAAGCTTTCTTT.

A few counts support this clonotype. This sequence joins TRBV11-3 and TRBJ2-2; 16 positions match TRBD2. Germline CDR1 SGHNT, CDR2 YENEEA. The J segment lost 4 bases and the V segment lost 5 bases, leaving 7 bases of the junction unmatched. The CDR3 totals 18 residues. CDR3 DNA: TGTGCCAGCAGCGGGACTAGCGGGAGGGCCGCGAGCACCGGGGAGCTGTTTTTT. Translating gives CASSGTSGRAASTGELFF. The entire variable domain, with the rest obtained from reference TRBV11-3 and TRBJ2-2, is as follows: EAGVVQSPRYKIIEKKQPVAFWCNPISGHNTLYWYLQNLGQGPELLIRYENEEAVDDSQLPKDRFSAERLKGVDSTLKIQPAELGDSAVYLCASSGTSGRAASTGELFFGEGSRLTVL.

The chain couples TRBV7-7 to TRBJ2-5; possibly TRBD1 or TRBD2 for D (5 bases each). Germline V gene data show CDR1 as SSHAT and CDR2 as FNYEAQ (reference sequence). CDR3 length: 16 residues. V dropped 5 bases and J dropped 5 bases, with 21 bases sitting between them. CDR3 DNA: TGTGCCAGCAGCCCTCCGGGACCCACAAGCGCCGAGACCCAGTACTTC. This codes for CASSPPGPTSAETQYF. Combining the CDR3 with reference TRBV7-7 and TRBJ2-5 gives the whole variable domain GAGVSQSPRYKVTKRGQDVTLRCDPISSHATLYWYQQALGQGPEFLTYFNYEAQPDKSGLPSDRFSAERPEGSISTLTIQRTEQRDSAMYRCASSPPGPTSAETQYFGPGTRLLVL.

At least ten counts were recorded for this clonotype. The genes are TRBV7-2 and TRBJ2-5; D not certain. The CDR3 is 16 amino acids. The ends were cut back, 2 bases at V and 2 bases at J, with 15 bases in the middle. CDR1 is SGHTA, CDR2 FQGNSA, per germline. CDR3 region: CASSLSPTGLQETQYF. The DNA for the CDR3 is TGTGCCAGCAGCTTAAGTCCCACGGGTCTACAAGAGACCCAGTACTTC.

This clonotype has ten or more counts. The J gene is TRBJ2-2, the V gene TRBV11-3, with a possible D match to TRBD1 (5 bases). Germline assignment: CDR1 SGHNT and CDR2 YENEEA. Trimming removed 3 bases from V and 5 bases from J, with 13 bases in between. This CDR3 is built from 15 residues. This chain's CDR3 is CASSFGLTATGELFF. CDR3 coding DNA: TGTGCCAGCAGCTTTGGTCTGACAGCTACCGGGGAGCTGTTTTTT.

This sequence joins TRBV28 and TRBJ2-7, with D uncertain. The CDR3 totals 12 residues. The germline CDR1 and CDR2 sequences are MDHEN and SYDVKM. V shed 9 bases and J shed 2 bases, with 11 bases lying between them. In DNA form, the CDR3 reads TGTGCCAGTAGATCCTATGCCTACGAGCAGTACTTC. The encoded protein is CASRSYAYEQYF. The full variable domain, its missing parts supplied by reference TRBV28 and TRBJ2-7, is DVKVTQSSRYLVKRTGEKVFLECVQDMDHENMFWYRQDPGLGLRLIYFSYDVKMKEKGDIPEGYSVSREKKERFSLILESASTNQTSMYLCASRSYAYEQYFGPGTRLTVT.

This clonotype was seen a handful of times. This rearrangement joins TRBV2 to TRBJ1-4; 10 nucleotides match TRBD1. The germline gives CDR1 SNHLY, CDR2 FYNNEI. The CDR3 is 15 residues long. The ends lost 3 bases at V and 10 bases at J; junction bases unmatched: 8. The CDR3 here is CASSDSRDRGAKLFF. CDR3 nucleotide sequence: TGTGCCAGCAGTGACAGCCGGGACAGGGGAGCAAAACTGTTTTTT.

This clonotype was picked up many times. The J gene is TRBJ2-2, the V gene TRBV9; 8 bases fit TRBD2. V lost 2 bases and J lost 0; bases outside the gene matches: 24. CDR1 SGDLS and CDR2 YYNGEE come from the germline V gene. The CDR3 loop spans 23 amino acids. For the CDR3, the DNA is TGTGCCAGCAGCGTTAACCCTGTCTCTAGGGTCGAGCGGGGGCGAACGAACACCGGGGAGCTGTTTTTT. Translating gives CASSVNPVSRVERGRTNTGELFF.

The table lists this clonotype with many counts. This chain's CDR3 is CACGQDGAEAFF. Here the CDR3 DNA reads TGTGCCTGCGGACAGGATGGCGCTGAAGCTTTCTTT. The chain has TRBV7-9 and TRBJ1-1, with 7 bases fitting TRBD1. The CDR3 contains 12 residues. V was pared by 11 bases and J by 6 bases, with 9 bases of the junction left unmatched. The germline CDR1 and CDR2 sequences are SEHNR and FQNEAQ (reference sequence).

In this sample, this clonotype turned up many times. V gene TRBV12-3 or TRBV12-4 combines with J gene TRBJ2-7, with 10 bases identical to TRBD2. The CDR3 totals 14 residues. V dropped 6 bases and J dropped 3; count of bases not matched to a gene: 5. CDR3 bases: TGTGCCAGCAGCCCCGGGACTAGCGTCTACGAGCAGTACTTC. It specifies CASSPGTSVYEQYF.

This clonotype was seen repeatedly, ten times or more. The V and J genes are TRBV20-1 and TRBJ2-2; 9 bases are a match to TRBD1. Germline V lookup: CDR1 DFQATT, CDR2 SNEGSKA (reference sequence). This CDR3 is built from 15 residues. V shed 5 bases and J 5 bases; nucleotides not matched to a gene: 9. For the CDR3, the DNA is TGCAGTGCTGGGCCGGGACAGGGTAGTACCGGGGAGCTGTTTTTT. Its protein is CSAGPGQGSTGELFF.

This clonotype has ten or more counts. The chain is built from TRBV28 and TRBJ1-2, with no clear D. V lost 5 bases to trimming and J lost 8 bases, with 6 bases between them. There are 10 residues in the CDR3. Germline assignment: CDR1 MDHEN and CDR2 SYDVKM. The CDR3 region has the DNA TGTGCCAGCAGTGCCCAGGGCTACACCTTC. It yields the protein CASSAQGYTF.

This clonotype has ten or more counts. The chain has TRBV9 and TRBJ2-3; 9 bases match TRBD1. The CDR3 contains 16 residues. Germline-derived CDR1 and CDR2 are SGDLS and YYNGEE. V shed 0 bases, J shed 5 bases, and the junction held 7 bases outside the gene matches. The CDR3 region has the DNA TGTGCCAGCAGCGTAGTAATGGGACAGGGTAGAGATACGCAGTATTTT. This gives the protein CASSVVMGQGRDTQYF.

The table lists this clonotype with many counts. The rearrangement joins TRBV27 to TRBJ1-2, with 11 bases lining up with TRBD1. The CDR3 totals 16 residues. Germline assignment: CDR1 MNHEY and CDR2 SMNVEV (reference sequence). V lost 5 bases to trimming and J lost 4 bases; unmatched junction nucleotides: 9. The CDR3 coding sequence is TGTGCCAGCAGTCACCTGGAGGACAGGGGGCTCTATGGCTACACCTTC. Protein product: CASSHLEDRGLYGYTF.

This clonotype was picked up many times. The chain has TRBV10-3 and TRBJ1-2, with 10 bases that match TRBD1. The length of the CDR3 is 14 residues. Trimming cost V 1 base and J 4 bases; bases outside gene matches: 0. Germline CDR1 reads ENHRY; CDR2 reads SYGVKD. The DNA of the CDR3 is TGTGCCATCAGTGAGTGGACAGGGGGCTATGGCTACACCTTC. Encoded protein: CAISEWTGGYGYTF.

This clonotype occurred many times. The J gene is TRBJ1-5, the V gene TRBV7-3; possible D gene TRBD1, 5 bases. V dropped 5 bases and J dropped 7 bases, with 12 bases sitting between them. The CDR3 has 13 residues. The germline V gene has CDR1 SGHTA and CDR2 FQGTGA. In DNA, the CDR3 is TGTGCCAGCAGCCAGGACGGGGGACAGCCCCAGCATTTT. Translation gives CASSQDGGQPQHF.

This clonotype came up many times. The chain joins TRBV5-6 to TRBJ1-1; 7 positions agree with TRBD1. The CDR3 totals 14 residues. CDR1 is SGHDT, CDR2 YYEEEE, per germline. The ends lost 4 bases at V and 5 bases at J; junction bases unmatched: 8. The CDR3 DNA reads as TGTGCCAGCAGCGGCCCGACAGGGAAGACTGAAGCTTTCTTT. It is translated as CASSGPTGKTEAFF.

This clonotype was observed many times. The rearrangement joins TRBV5-1 to TRBJ2-5, with D tentatively TRBD1 or TRBD2 (5 bases each). Germline assignment: CDR1 SGHRS and CDR2 YFSETQ. This CDR3 region has 15 residues. The germline V and J ends were trimmed by 4 bases and 0 bases, with 13 bases remaining between them. The CDR3 nucleotides read TGCGCCAGCAGCCCGGGGACCACAAACCAAGAGACCCAGTACTTC. Its protein is CASSPGTTNQETQYF.

This clonotype was found many times. The V and J genes are TRBV20-1 and TRBJ1-3; D uncertain. The CDR3 has 12 residues. Germline values: CDR1 DFQATT, CDR2 SNEGSKA (reference sequence). V was clipped by 5 bases and J by 4 bases, with 9 bases between them. The DNA for the CDR3 is TGCAGTGCTTTCGGTCCCGGAAACACCATATATTTT. Amino acid sequence: CSAFGPGNTIYF.

This clonotype showed up many times. This chain connects TRBV20-1 to TRBJ2-7; D may be TRBD2 (6 bases). Germline CDR1 reads DFQATT; CDR2 reads SNEGSKA (reference sequence). V was shortened by 3 bases and J by 1 base, with 16 bases between the two germline ends. There are 15 residues in the CDR3. The chain's CDR3 is CSARVRRDLSYEQYF. In DNA, the CDR3 is TGCAGTGCTAGGGTTAGGCGGGACCTATCCTACGAGCAGTACTTC.